The 22 T cell receptor beta chains below come from one sample, sequenced in a study of post-analysis software for immune sequencing data. General study points: Controls had lower frequencies than patients of five or six TRBV segments, which included TRBV5-6, TRBV5-1 and TRBV20-1.

These receptors have no known antigen. The TCR beta cDNA libraries contained unique molecular identifiers. TCRdb re-analysed the PCR reads in MiXCR, keeping a single row per CDR3 protein. The sample yields roughly 170,000 distinct CDR3 sequences, 25% to 35% seen once. Specimen: blood. The receptors were sampled from a girl aged 10 to 17 with multiple sclerosis.

In its sample, this clonotype was seen a few times. The rearrangement joins TRBV5-5 to TRBJ1-2, with D perhaps matching TRBD1 (5 bases). With 0 bases removed from V and 4 bases from J, the gap between germline ends came to 10 bases. This CDR3 has 14 amino acids. Germline CDR1 reads SGHKS; CDR2 reads YYEKEE (reference sequence). CDR3 amino acids: CASSLGQGRYGYTF. The CDR3 nucleotides read TGTGCCAGCAGCTTGGGTCAGGGCCGCTATGGCTACACCTTC.

Turning to this clonotype: A read error may explain this, as a much larger clone is one base away. The V and J genes are TRBV10-3 and TRBJ2-1; no definite D call. The CDR3 contains 16 residues. Germline CDR1 ENHRY, CDR2 SYGVKD. Here the CDR3 reads CAVSESVTQNYNEQFF. The CDR3 DNA is TGTGCCGTCAGTGAGTCAGTGACACAAAACTACAATGAGCAGTTCTTC.

In this sample, this clonotype turned up many times. The V and J genes are TRBV10-1 and TRBJ2-1, with 7 bases aligning to TRBD2. The CDR3 spans 15 residues. Germline CDR1 reads WNHNN; CDR2 reads SYGVQD (reference sequence). The V and J ends lost 0 bases and 7 bases, in that order; junction bases with no gene match: 6. CDR3 loop: CASSESAGVANEQFF. CDR3 nucleotides: TGCGCCAGCAGTGAGTCCGCGGGAGTTGCAAATGAGCAGTTCTTC.

This clonotype occurred a few times. This rearrangement joins TRBV20-1 to TRBJ1-1, with 7 nucleotides matching TRBD1. V was pared by 7 bases and J by 5 bases, with 4 bases of the junction left unmatched. The CDR3 is 11 amino acids. The germline CDR1 and CDR2 sequences are DFQATT and SNEGSKA (reference sequence). This CDR3 is CSVQGKTEAFF. The CDR3 nucleotides are TGCAGTGTACAGGGGAAGACTGAAGCTTTCTTT.

Ten or more counts support this clonotype. This chain connects TRBV20-1 to TRBJ1-2; tentative D call: TRBD1 (6 bases). CDR3 length: 12 amino acids. Trimming stripped 6 bases from V and 8 bases from J, with 16 bases between. The germline V gene encodes CDR1 DFQATT and CDR2 SNEGSKA (reference sequence). Here the CDR3 DNA reads TGCAGTGCCAGGGAGGGGGGATGGGGCTACACCTTC. This gives the protein CSAREGGWGYTF.

This clonotype was counted at least ten times. The chain combines TRBV3-1 with TRBJ2-1, with TRBD2 identical over 7 bases. V lost 8 bases to trimming and J lost 14 bases; unmatched junction nucleotides: 15. Germline CDR1 and CDR2: LGHDT and YNNKEL (reference sequence). This CDR3 region has 13 residues. CDR3 sequence reads: CASADSTSHKKFF. In DNA, the CDR3 is TGTGCCAGCGCGGATTCGACTAGCCATAAAAAGTTCTTC.

V and J are TRBV24-1 and TRBJ2-1; TRBD1 matches at 8 bases. Germline CDR1 reads KGHDR; CDR2 reads SFDVKD. Trimming removed 0 bases from V and 3 bases from J; junction bases left unmatched: 6. The CDR3 has 17 amino acids. CDR3 loop: CATSDLQIGTGYNEQFF. The CDR3 DNA is TGTGCCACCAGTGATTTGCAAATAGGGACAGGCTACAATGAGCAGTTCTTC.

This clonotype was detected ten times or more. The chain carries TRBV6-4 and TRBJ2-1, with 8 bases that match TRBD2. The ends lost 3 bases at V and 7 bases at J; junction bases unmatched: 11. This CDR3 has 16 amino acids. Germline V lookup: CDR1 MRHNA, CDR2 SNTAGT. CDR3 coding DNA: TGTGCCAGCAGTGAGGTGCCGGGAGGGCCTTTGAATGAGCAGTTCTTC. Its translation is CASSEVPGGPLNEQFF.

V and J are TRBV9 and TRBJ1-1; 8 bases align to TRBD1. J lost 2 bases, V lost 4 bases, and 10 bases had no gene match. This CDR3 is 16 amino acids long. Germline CDR1 SGDLS, CDR2 YYNGEE. DNA of the CDR3: TGTGCCAGCAGCCCACGGACAGGGCTCGAAAACACTGAAGCTTTCTTT. This gives the protein CASSPRTGLENTEAFF.

Only a few counts were recorded for this clonotype. The V gene is TRBV6-6, the J gene TRBJ1-5; a possible D gene is TRBD1 (5 bases). Per germline, CDR1 MNHNY and CDR2 SVGAGI (reference sequence). The CDR3 consists of 14 residues. V dropped 7 bases and J dropped 6 bases, with 16 bases sitting between them. The CDR3 protein is CASILAGGGQPQHF. DNA for the CDR3: TGTGCCAGCATCCTGGCGGGGGGAGGTCAGCCCCAGCATTTT.

The genes are TRBV25-1 and TRBJ1-6; 7 positions match TRBD1. CDR3 length: 14 residues. The ends lost 6 bases at V and 10 bases at J; junction bases unmatched: 9. The germline gives CDR1 MGHDK, CDR2 SYGVNS. The CDR3 DNA follows: TGTGCCAGCAGCAAGGGGGCAGATGCGTCACCCCTCCACTTT. Protein sequence: CASSKGADASPLHF.

Concerning this clonotype itself: A single base separates this from a much larger clone, so it may be a read error. The CDR3 DNA follows: TGTACCAGCAGCTTCTTACCTTCCTACGAGCAGTACTTC. Translation: CTSSFLPSYEQYF. This chain links TRBV7-2 with TRBJ2-7; no definite D call. Trimming took 3 bases from V and 1 from J, leaving 7 bases between them. The CDR3 has 13 amino acids. CDR1 SGHTA and CDR2 FQGNSA come from the germline V gene.

Ten or more counts support this clonotype. V gene TRBV18 combines with J gene TRBJ2-3, with no clear D. Trimming took off 0 bases at V and 1 base at J, with 5 bases between the two ends. CDR3 length: 14 amino acids. Germline V gene data show CDR1 as KGHSH and CDR2 as LQKENI. Here the CDR3 DNA reads TGTGCCAGCTCACCACCCCCGGGCACAGATACGCAGTATTTT. Protein sequence: CASSPPPGTDTQYF.

V is TRBV28 and J is TRBJ2-3; D not resolved. CDR3 length equals 12 residues. Looked up from germline, CDR1 is MDHEN and CDR2 is SYDVKM. The V end lost 8 bases, the J end lost 6 bases, and 12 bases lay between the germline ends. DNA of the CDR3: TGTGCCAGCGAGACGTCCAAGGATACGCAGTATTTT. Its protein is CASETSKDTQYF.

At least ten counts were recorded for this clonotype. The chain joins TRBV5-1 to TRBJ2-7, with D perhaps TRBD1 or TRBD2 (6 bases each). Deletions cut 0 bases from V and 4 bases from J, with 17 bases between. The length of the CDR3 is 16 residues. Germline V gene lookup returns CDR1 SGHRS and CDR2 YFSETQ. The CDR3 DNA is TGCGCCAGCAGCTTGGGTCGGGGGCGAGAGGCATACGAGCAGTACTTC. Its protein is CASSLGRGREAYEQYF.

A note on this clonotype: A read error is possible here, since a much larger clone lies one base away. Here the CDR3 DNA reads TGCGCCAGCAGCTTGTGGCGGGAGAGCAATGATCAGTTCTTC. Translation: CASSLWRESNDQFF. The chain uses TRBV5-1 and TRBJ2-1; 7 nucleotides match TRBD2. The CDR3 extends over 14 amino acids. Germline V gene sequence: CDR1 SGHRS, CDR2 YFSETQ. The full variable domain, in which reference TRBV5-1 and TRBJ2-1 provide the parts outside the CDR3, is KAGVTQTPRYLIKTRGQQVTLSCSPISGHRSVSWYQQTPGQGLQFLFEYFSETQRNKGNFPGRFSGRQFSNSRSEMNVSTLELGDSALYLCASSLWRESNDQFFGPGTRLTVL.

The genes are TRBV20-1 and TRBJ2-5; the match to TRBD2 covers 9 bases. The CDR3 has 14 amino acids. The germline CDR1 and CDR2 sequences are DFQATT and SNEGSKA (reference sequence). The DNA of the CDR3 is TGCACCCCCCAACGGACTAGCGCGGACAATGAGCAGTACTTC. Amino acid sequence: CTPQRTSADNEQYF.

The table lists this clonotype with many counts. The rearrangement joins TRBV20-1 to TRBJ1-1, with D possibly being TRBD1 (5 bases). The germline V gene has CDR1 DFQATT and CDR2 SNEGSKA (reference sequence). The CDR3 sequence is 11 residues long. V gave up 7 bases and J gave up 3 bases, with 9 bases separating them. CDR3 in amino acids: CSVKGYTEAFF. The CDR3 nucleotides read TGCAGTGTTAAGGGGTACACTGAAGCTTTCTTT.

At least ten counts were recorded for this clonotype. The rearrangement links TRBV12-3 or TRBV12-4 to TRBJ2-7, with D unresolved. Trimming removed 5 bases at V and 3 bases at J, with 14 bases between. There are 14 residues in the CDR3. CDR3 amino acids: CASSPPELDYEQYF. The CDR3 DNA sequence: TGTGCCAGCAGTCCGCCGGAGCTGGACTACGAGCAGTACTTC.

This clonotype was detected ten times or more. V gene TRBV7-9 combines with J gene TRBJ2-7; 7 bases are a match to TRBD2. CDR1 is SEHNR and CDR2 is FQNEAQ in the germline V gene (reference sequence). The CDR3 is 15 amino acids. After removal of 3 bases from V and 0 bases from J, the junction contained 5 bases not matched to a gene. CDR3 sequence: CASSFEGGPSYEQYF. The CDR3 DNA sequence: TGTGCCAGCAGCTTCGAGGGAGGGCCCTCCTACGAGCAGTACTTC.

A word on this clonotype: A much more abundant neighbour one base away suggests this may be a read error. The V call is TRBV5-1, the J call TRBJ2-1; D is ambiguous. TRBJ2-7 explains the end of the DNA better; the J call may be wrong. Germline assignment: CDR1 SGHRS and CDR2 YFSETQ. The CDR3 has 15 residues. The CDR3 region is CASSETVGSYNEQYF. The CDR3 DNA reads as TGCGCCAGCAGCGAGACGGTGGGCTCCTACAATGAGCAGTACTTC.

This clonotype appeared many times. The V call is TRBV14, the J call TRBJ2-3; 11 bases fit TRBD2. V lost 4 bases to trimming and J lost 0 bases; unmatched junction nucleotides: 12. This CDR3 contains 19 residues. The germline gives CDR1 SGHDN, CDR2 FVKESK. The CDR3 nucleotides are TGTGCCAGCAGCCTGGGACTAGCGGCTCCGGGCCAAAGCACAGATACGCAGTATTTT. Amino acids: CASSLGLAAPGQSTDTQYF.